This passage covers 30 T cell receptor beta chains from one sample sequenced in a study of T-cell reconstitution after alpha-beta-depleted transplantation in children. TCRbeta library construction was performed incorporating unique molecular identifiers. TCRdb recomputed calls from the PCR reads with MiXCR, one row per CDR3 protein. The table records around 450,000 distinct CDR3 sequences, around 16% of them present only once. Sequenced material: PBMCs, mostly from graft donor cells, taken 360 days after TCRalphabeta/CD19-depleted stem cell transplant. These receptors were collected from a boy under two years old who had a stem cell transplant for Wiskott-Aldrich syndrome, so the T cells may come from the graft donor.

The CDR3 protein is CASSLRQNSYNEQFF. DNA for the CDR3: TGTGCCAGCAGTTTAAGGCAGAACTCCTACAATGAGCAGTTCTTC. The rearrangement uses TRBV12-3 or TRBV12-4 and TRBJ2-1; D is uncertain. V gave up 2 bases and J gave up 0 bases, with 8 bases separating them. The CDR3 is made up of 15 amino acids.

This rearrangement joins TRBV6-2 or TRBV6-3 to TRBJ2-1; 10 positions agree with TRBD2. V gave up 6 bases and J gave up 7 bases; unmatched junction bases: 12. The CDR3 length is 16 residues. Germline V CDR1 and CDR2: MNHEY, SVGEGT. The CDR3 DNA sequence: TGTGCCAGCAGCCCGACTAGCGGGCAACAGGCGAATGAGCAGTTCTTC. Translating gives CASSPTSGQQANEQFF.

This clonotype has just a few counts. The CDR3 region is CAWGSGTSHNEQFF. DNA for the CDR3: TGTGCCTGGGGTTCCGGGACTAGCCACAATGAGCAGTTCTTC. The V gene is TRBV30, the J gene TRBJ2-1, with 9 bases matching TRBD2. Unmatched junction bases numbered 7, after V lost 5 bases and J lost 5 bases. CDR1 GTSNPN and CDR2 SVGIG come from the germline V gene (reference sequence). The CDR3 extends over 14 amino acids.

This clonotype was detected ten times or more. The chain combines TRBV20-1 with TRBJ2-1; 7 nucleotides agree with TRBD2. Looked up from germline, CDR1 is DFQATT and CDR2 is SNEGSKA (reference sequence). V trimming: 7 bases; J trimming: 5 bases; junction bases outside the gene matches: 11. This CDR3 has 14 residues. This chain's CDR3 is CSVHALASDNEQFF. The CDR3 region has the DNA TGCAGTGTACACGCACTAGCGTCAGACAATGAGCAGTTCTTC.

This clonotype was counted many times. CDR3: CASLELAGELFF. The DNA for the CDR3 is TGTGCCAGCCTCGAACTGGCCGGGGAGCTGTTTTTT. The chain couples TRBV12-3 or TRBV12-4 to TRBJ2-2, with unresolved D. There are 12 residues in the CDR3. V was cut by 8 bases and J by 6 bases, with 10 bases left in between.

This chain joins TRBV27 and TRBJ2-3; no definite D call. The V and J ends lost 5 bases and 1 base respectively, with 19 bases between them. This CDR3 is built from 17 residues. CDR1 MNHEY and CDR2 SMNVEV come from the germline V gene (reference sequence). CDR3 sequence (DNA): TGTGCCAGCAGTCAAACCCGGGTAATCTCTCGCACAGATACGCAGTATTTT. Residues: CASSQTRVISRTDTQYF.

This clonotype showed up many times. The V call is TRBV3-1, the J call TRBJ2-7; 7 positions agree with TRBD2. Trimming removed 3 bases from V and 2 bases from J; junction bases left unmatched: 7. The CDR3 is made up of 15 amino acids. CDR1 and CDR2 from the germline V gene are LGHDT and YNNKEL (reference sequence). CDR3 bases: TGTGCCAGCAGCCAGGGGGGGACTTCAACCTACGAGCAGTACTTC. It is translated as CASSQGGTSTYEQYF.

This sequence joins TRBV24-1 and TRBJ2-7; D may be TRBD2 (6 bases). The germline V gene has CDR1 KGHDR and CDR2 SFDVKD. V lost 9 bases to trimming and J lost 2 bases, with 16 bases between them. This CDR3 is 14 amino acids long. The CDR3 DNA sequence: TGTGCCACCGGTGGGGGACTCCAAGCCTACGAGCAGTACTTC. Its translation: CATGGGLQAYEQYF.

V gene TRBV20-1 combines with J gene TRBJ2-3; 12 bases are shared with TRBD1. The germline CDR1 and CDR2 sequences are DFQATT and SNEGSKA (reference sequence). This CDR3 is built from 16 residues. V was clipped by 2 bases and J by 3 bases; unmatched bases: 6. CDR3 protein: CSARHGTGGATDTQYF. DNA of the CDR3: TGCAGTGCTAGACACGGGACAGGGGGCGCGACAGATACGCAGTATTTT.

The V call is TRBV20-1, the J call TRBJ2-7; D not resolved. The germline gives CDR1 DFQATT, CDR2 SNEGSKA (reference sequence). V was pared by 3 bases and J by 0 bases, with 6 bases between. The CDR3 consists of 12 residues. CDR3 nucleotide sequence: TGCAGTGCTAGGTCTACCTCCTACGAGCAGTACTTC. It is translated as CSARSTSYEQYF.

This clonotype has only a few counts. V and J are TRBV28 and TRBJ1-6, with 7 bases that match TRBD1. The CDR3 covers 14 residues. With V trimmed by 7 bases and J by 8 bases, 8 bases remained unmatched. Germline V lookup: CDR1 MDHEN, CDR2 SYDVKM. The CDR3 spells CASTLRDSHSPLHF. CDR3 nucleotide sequence: TGTGCCAGCACCCTCCGGGACAGCCATTCACCCCTCCACTTT.

J is TRBJ2-2 and V is TRBV15; 10 nucleotides agree with TRBD2. CDR1 is LNHNV and CDR2 is YYDKDF in the germline V gene (reference sequence). V was pared by 4 bases and J by 4 bases, with 15 bases of the junction left unmatched. This CDR3 comprises 19 residues. The CDR3 protein is CATSTPKAGGPLGTGELFF. In DNA form, the CDR3 reads TGTGCCACCAGCACGCCTAAAGCGGGGGGGCCCCTTGGCACCGGGGAGCTGTTTTTT.

The chain links TRBV5-1 to TRBJ2-5; 10 nucleotides line up with TRBD2. The CDR3 has 15 residues. V lost 2 bases and J lost 4; bases outside the gene matches: 5. From germline, CDR1 is SGHRS and CDR2 YFSETQ. The CDR3 protein is CASSFRAGGPETQYF. CDR3 DNA: TGCGCCAGCAGCTTCCGAGCGGGGGGGCCAGAGACCCAGTACTTC. Using reference TRBV5-1 and TRBJ2-5 for the parts outside the CDR3, the full variable domain is KAGVTQTPRYLIKTRGQQVTLSCSPISGHRSVSWYQQTPGQGLQFLFEYFSETQRNKGNFPGRFSGRQFSNSRSEMNVSTLELGDSALYLCASSFRAGGPETQYFGPGTRLLVL.

The chain joins TRBV5-5 to TRBJ2-3; no clear D gene. Trimming took off 2 bases at V and 9 bases at J, with 19 bases between the two ends. CDR3 length equals 15 residues. Germline assignment: CDR1 SGHKS and CDR2 YYEKEE (reference sequence). The CDR3 is CASSLIAGPEGTQYF. In DNA, the CDR3 is TGTGCCAGCAGCTTAATTGCAGGACCCGAAGGGACGCAGTATTTT.

The rearrangement links TRBV29-1 to TRBJ2-1, with 10 bases matching TRBD2. CDR3 length equals 15 residues. V dropped 6 bases and J dropped 0; count of bases not matched to a gene: 5. CDR1 SQVTM and CDR2 ANQGSEA come from the germline V gene. CDR3 nucleotide sequence: TGCAGCGTAGGGACTAGCGACAGCTCCTACAATGAGCAGTTCTTC. Translating gives CSVGTSDSSYNEQFF.

V is TRBV4-3 and J is TRBJ2-7; D ambiguous. The CDR3 covers 13 residues. Germline V gives CDR1 LGHNA, CDR2 YSLEER. Between the trimmed V and J ends, which lost 0 bases and 5 bases, there was a span of 8 bases. The CDR3 loop reads CASSQERLNEQYF. As DNA, the CDR3 is TGCGCCAGCAGCCAAGAGCGACTGAACGAGCAGTACTTC.

The chain is built from TRBV12-3 or TRBV12-4 and TRBJ2-1; D could derive from TRBD1 or TRBD2 (5 bases each). The CDR3 is 16 residues long. Trimming stripped 7 bases from V and 2 bases from J, with 18 bases between. CDR3 sequence reads: CASKSIWDETYNEQFF. CDR3 sequence (DNA): TGTGCCAGCAAATCGATTTGGGACGAGACCTACAATGAGCAGTTCTTC.

DNA for the CDR3: TGCGCCAGCAGCTTGGGATGGGGGAGACAGCAGTTCTTC. It codes for CASSLGWGRQQFF. The chain is built from TRBV5-1 and TRBJ2-1; either TRBD1 or TRBD2 may fit D (5 bases each). The CDR3 contains 13 residues. Germline values: CDR1 SGHRS, CDR2 YFSETQ. V lost 0 bases and J lost 11, with 12 bases in between.

This clonotype was seen ten or more times. The chain has TRBV12-3 or TRBV12-4 and TRBJ2-7; 9 positions agree with TRBD1. V lost 6 bases, J lost 5 bases, and 8 bases stayed unmatched. The CDR3 consists of 14 residues. CDR3 nucleotide sequence: TGTGCCAGCAGAACCGGGACAGGGTCAAACGAGCAGTACTTC. This translates into CASRTGTGSNEQYF.

This clonotype was seen only a few times. A read error may produce the germline difference seen at one junction end. This chain links TRBV7-2 with TRBJ2-7; 9 bases agree with TRBD1. The germline V gene encodes CDR1 SGHTA and CDR2 FQGNSA. This CDR3 comprises 15 residues. The CDR3 loop is CASSLGQGSFYAQYF. The CDR3 nucleotides read TGTGCCAGCAGCCTCGGACAGGGGTCGTTTTACGCGCAGTACTTC. Based on the CDR3 plus reference TRBV7-2 and TRBJ2-7, the full variable domain is GAGVSQSPSNKVTEKGKDVELRCDPISGHTALYWYRQSLGQGLEFLIYFQGNSAPDKSGLPSDRFSAERTGGSVSTLTIQRTQQEDSAVYLCASSLGQGSFYAQYFGPGTRLTVT.

The chain combines TRBV11-2 with TRBJ2-1; TRBD2 might be the D (5 bases). The germline gives CDR1 SGHAT, CDR2 FQNNGV. The CDR3 sequence is 14 residues long. Trimming took off 3 bases at V and 6 bases at J, with 12 bases between the two ends. CDR3: CASSFPGVVNEQFF. Here the CDR3 DNA reads TGTGCCAGCAGCTTTCCCGGGGTAGTCAATGAGCAGTTCTTC.

The CDR3 region is CSVVAAGGNTGELFF. The CDR3 region has the DNA TGCAGCGTTGTAGCGGCGGGAGGAAACACCGGGGAGCTGTTTTTT. The gene calls are TRBV29-1 and TRBJ2-2, with 8 bases lining up with TRBD2. Germline-derived CDR1 and CDR2 are SQVTM and ANQGSEA. V trimming: 4 bases; J trimming: 2 bases; junction bases outside the gene matches: 6. The length of the CDR3 is 15 residues.

J is TRBJ2-1 and V is TRBV2; possibly TRBD2 for D (5 bases). V was pared by 1 base and J by 7 bases, with 8 bases between. Germline V lookup: CDR1 SNHLY, CDR2 FYNNEI. CDR3 length equals 13 residues. The chain's CDR3 is CASSEGRTNEQFF. As DNA, the CDR3 is TGTGCCAGCAGTGAAGGACGGACTAATGAGCAGTTCTTC.

This clonotype was seen only a few times. The genes are TRBV7-4 and TRBJ2-7; 8 bases align to TRBD1. CDR3 length equals 13 residues. V was clipped by 4 bases and J by 8 bases; unmatched bases: 7. Germline lookup yields CDR1 SGHVT and CDR2 SQSDAQ. In DNA form, the CDR3 reads TGTGCCAGCAGCTCCGGACAGGGCGGTAAGCAGTACTTC. Residues: CASSSGQGGKQYF.

This clonotype was seen a handful of times. CDR3 sequence: CASSQDRGRFHEQYF. The CDR3 nucleotides are TGCGCCAGCAGCCAAGATAGAGGGCGGTTTCACGAGCAGTACTTC. The chain couples TRBV4-3 to TRBJ2-7, with a tentative D call TRBD2 (5 bases). The CDR3 has 15 residues. The V and J ends lost 0 bases and 5 bases respectively, with 14 bases between them. The germline CDR1 and CDR2 sequences are LGHNA and YSLEER.

This clonotype has more than one count but fewer than ten. The chain uses TRBV6-2 or TRBV6-3 and TRBJ2-4, with D possibly TRBD2 on 6 matching bases. The germline V and J ends were trimmed by 6 bases and 2 bases, with 20 bases remaining between them. The CDR3 loop spans 17 amino acids. Germline V gives CDR1 MNHEY, CDR2 SVGEGT. CDR3 residues: CASSRLGGTLTKNIQYF. The CDR3 DNA reads TGTGCCAGCAGCAGACTAGGAGGGACCTTGACCAAAAACATTCAGTACTTC.

This clonotype has a handful of counts. The CDR3 here is CSARDGGFSPLHF. The CDR3 region has the DNA TGCAGTGCTAGAGATGGGGGGTTTTCACCCCTCCACTTT. The J gene is TRBJ1-6, the V gene TRBV20-1, with D tentatively TRBD1 (5 bases). The CDR3 is 13 amino acids. Trimming pared 0 bases from V and 9 bases from J, leaving 9 bases between. Germline V CDR1 and CDR2: DFQATT, SNEGSKA (reference sequence).

This clonotype has a handful of counts. The V call is TRBV7-6, the J call TRBJ2-1; no reliable D call. CDR3 length: 15 residues. Deletions cut 2 bases from V and 5 bases from J, with 13 bases between. Germline values: CDR1 SGHVS, CDR2 FNYEAQ. CDR3 loop: CASSLWLGFDNEQFF. The CDR3 DNA sequence: TGTGCCAGCAGCTTATGGCTAGGATTCGACAATGAGCAGTTCTTC.

This clonotype was observed a handful of times. This chain uses TRBV7-2 with TRBJ2-2; TRBD2 aligns across 8 bases. Germline lookup yields CDR1 SGHTA and CDR2 FQGNSA. Trimming cost V 3 bases and J 1 base; bases outside gene matches: 7. CDR3 length equals 17 residues. CDR3 sequence reads: CASSFLTTSENTGELFF. In DNA, the CDR3 is TGTGCCAGCAGCTTTCTGACGACTAGCGAGAACACCGGGGAGCTGTTTTTT.

This clonotype has just a few counts. The chain combines TRBV4-1 with TRBJ2-2; no firm D call. The V end lost 1 base, the J end lost 7 bases, and 10 bases lay between the germline ends. Germline CDR1 MGHRA, CDR2 YSYEKL. The CDR3 spans 14 residues. The CDR3 coding sequence is TGCGCCAGCAGCCAAGTCCGCCTCAACGGGGAGCTGTTTTTT. It codes for CASSQVRLNGELFF.